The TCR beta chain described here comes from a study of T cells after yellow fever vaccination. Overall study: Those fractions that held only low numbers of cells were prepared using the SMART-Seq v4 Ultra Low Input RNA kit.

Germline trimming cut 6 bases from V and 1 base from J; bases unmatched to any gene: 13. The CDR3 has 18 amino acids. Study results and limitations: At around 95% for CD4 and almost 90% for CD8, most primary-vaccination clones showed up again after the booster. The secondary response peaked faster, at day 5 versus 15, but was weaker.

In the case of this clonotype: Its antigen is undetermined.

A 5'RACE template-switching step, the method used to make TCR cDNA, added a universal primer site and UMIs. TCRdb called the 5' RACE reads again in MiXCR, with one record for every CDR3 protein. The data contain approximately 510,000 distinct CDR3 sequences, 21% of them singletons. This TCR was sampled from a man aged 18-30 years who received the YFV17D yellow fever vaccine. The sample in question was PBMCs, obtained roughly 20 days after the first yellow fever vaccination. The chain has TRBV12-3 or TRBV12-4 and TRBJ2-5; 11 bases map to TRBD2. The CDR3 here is CASSLKATSGDFQETQYF. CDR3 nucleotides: TGTGCCAGCAGCCTAAAGGCGACTAGCGGGGACTTCCAAGAGACCCAGTACTTC.